This TCR beta chain was captured by sequencing in a study of shared clonotypes between healthy human individuals. In the study overall: Sampling drew on donors who were a couple of women and a few men aged 18 to 49.

Germline lookup yields CDR1 LGHNA and CDR2 YNFKEQ. The J segment lost 5 bases and the V segment lost 5 bases, leaving 9 bases of the junction unmatched. The CDR3 runs 16 residues. The protocol was immunoSEQ multiplex PCR, while the TCRdb copy is restricted to in-frame clones and leaves out a portion. The table records 450,000 to 650,000 clones, roughly four fifths of them present only once. Sequenced: PBMCs. V is TRBV4-2 and J is TRBJ2-5; 12 bases are a match to TRBD2. The TCR originated in a woman between 40 and 55 years old in good health. Some clones in this sample may be carry-over from other donors' samples. CDR3 loop: CASSLFPTSGSETQYF. The CDR3 DNA is TGTGCCAGCAGCTTGTTCCCGACTAGCGGGAGTGAGACCCAGTACTTC.